One and the same sample provided the 31 T cell receptor beta chains below, sequenced in a study of lymphopenia after photon versus proton radiotherapy. Repertoires were generated with immunoSEQ multiplex PCR, while TCRdb's copy carries only in-frame clones and drops some. The table lists roughly 150,000 clones, roughly nine tenths of them singletons. The sequencing used peripheral blood, collected from a patient treated with photon-based radiotherapy. These receptors were obtained from a man over 45 with gastric cancer.

The chain recombines TRBV29-1 with TRBJ2-5; 10 nucleotides align to TRBD1. This CDR3 is built from 14 residues. Per the germline V gene, CDR1 is SQVTM and CDR2 is ANQGSEA. V trimming: 6 bases; J trimming: 5 bases; junction bases outside the gene matches: 9. The DNA of the CDR3 is TGCAGCGTATTGAGGGACAGGGGAGCGGAGACCCAGTACTTC. Translating gives CSVLRDRGAETQYF. Drawing the rest from reference TRBV29-1 and TRBJ2-5, the complete variable domain is SAVISQKPSRDICQRGTSLTIQCQVDSQVTMMFWYRQQPGQSLTLIATANQGSEATYESGFVIDKFPISRPNLTFSTLTVSNMSPEDSSIYLCSVLRDRGAETQYFGPGTRLLVL.

This clone was counted a single time. The chain uses TRBV5-6 and TRBJ2-5; no clear D. Germline V gives CDR1 SGHDT, CDR2 YYEEEE. The CDR3 is 16 residues long. The ends were cut back, 4 bases at V and 5 bases at J, with 21 bases in the middle. CDR3 sequence: CASSSPGGWRAETQYF. The CDR3 coding sequence is TGTGCCAGCAGCAGCCCGGGTGGATGGAGAGCGGAGACCCAGTACTTC.

This chain connects TRBV7-3 to TRBJ2-1, with 15 positions matching TRBD2. The ends lost 1 base at V and 12 bases at J; junction bases unmatched: 7. The CDR3 has 16 residues. The germline gives CDR1 SGHTA, CDR2 FQGTGA. The chain's CDR3 is CASSLSPGLAGGRQFF. The CDR3 bases are TGTGCCAGCAGCTTAAGTCCGGGACTAGCGGGAGGAAGGCAGTTCTTC.

V and J are TRBV11-3 and TRBJ1-2; 10 nucleotides line up with TRBD1. The germline gives CDR1 SGHNT, CDR2 YENEEA. Unmatched junction bases numbered 2, after V lost 3 bases and J lost 7 bases. The CDR3 sequence is 13 residues long. CDR3 residues: CASSLTGGGGYTF. The CDR3 DNA reads as TGTGCCAGCAGCTTGACAGGGGGCGGTGGCTACACCTTC.

J is TRBJ2-2 and V is TRBV28, with TRBD2 matching 10 bases. The CDR3 is 16 amino acids. The germline V gene encodes CDR1 MDHEN and CDR2 SYDVKM. Trimming at V came to 6 bases and at J to 5 bases, leaving 9 bases not matched to a gene. The CDR3 coding sequence is TGTGCCAGCAGCGGGACTAGCGCTACAAGGACCGGGGAGCTGTTTTTT. Its translation is CASSGTSATRTGELFF.

The V call is TRBV28, the J call TRBJ2-7, with a possible D match to TRBD2 (6 bases). Germline CDR1 and CDR2: MDHEN and SYDVKM. Trimming shortened V by 4 bases and J by 1 base, and 14 bases separated the two germline ends. The CDR3 is 15 amino acids. This CDR3 reads CASSYAGSESYEQYF. In DNA form, the CDR3 reads TGTGCCAGCAGTTATGCCGGGAGCGAATCCTACGAGCAGTACTTC. Based on the CDR3 plus reference TRBV28 and TRBJ2-7, the full variable domain is DVKVTQSSRYLVKRTGEKVFLECVQDMDHENMFWYRQDPGLGLRLIYFSYDVKMKEKGDIPEGYSVSREKKERFSLILESASTNQTSMYLCASSYAGSESYEQYFGPGTRLTVT.

This clone was seen a handful of times. The chain joins TRBV28 to TRBJ2-7; TRBD2 is a possible D gene (6 bases). Germline lookup yields CDR1 MDHEN and CDR2 SYDVKM. This CDR3 has 12 amino acids. The V gene lost 5 bases and the J gene lost 4 bases, with 9 bases spanning the gap. In DNA, the CDR3 is TGTGCCAGCAGTCAGACTAGGTACGAGCAGTACTTC. Amino acids: CASSQTRYEQYF.

The CDR3 loop reads CASRLGANTGELFF. In nucleotides, the CDR3 is TGTGCCAGCAGGCTGGGGGCGAACACCGGGGAGCTGTTTTTT. The chain employs TRBV6-4 and TRBJ2-2; D tentatively reads TRBD1 or TRBD2 (5 bases each). This CDR3 spans 14 amino acids. From germline, CDR1 is MRHNA and CDR2 SNTAGT. Between the trimmed V and J ends, which lost 6 bases and 0 bases, there was a span of 8 bases.

The chain uses TRBV18 and TRBJ2-3, with 11 bases that match TRBD1. CDR1 and CDR2 (germline): KGHSH, LQKENI. Trimming at V came to 0 bases and at J to 4 bases, leaving 0 bases not matched to a gene. The CDR3 sequence is 15 residues long. The CDR3 region has the DNA TGTGCCAGCTCACCACCGGGACAGGGGGCAGATACGCAGTATTTT. As protein: CASSPPGQGADTQYF.

This rearrangement joins TRBV30 to TRBJ1-3; maybe TRBD1 (5 bases). The V end was cut by 8 bases, the J end by 3 bases, with 14 bases between. From germline, CDR1 is GTSNPN and CDR2 SVGIG (reference sequence). The CDR3 has 13 residues. CDR3 nucleotide sequence: TGTGCCGGAGCCTGGGACGTTGGAAACACCATATATTTT. It specifies CAGAWDVGNTIYF. The full variable domain, rest sourced from reference TRBV30 and TRBJ1-3, is SQTIHQWPATLVQPVGSPLSLECTVEGTSNPNLYWYRQAAGRGLQLLFYSVGIGQISSEVPQNLSASRPQDRQFILSSKKLLLSDSGFYLCAGAWDVGNTIYFGEGSWLTVV.

This chain joins TRBV29-1 and TRBJ2-2; 7 bases match TRBD1. Trimming cost V 2 bases and J 1 base; bases outside gene matches: 1. Germline lookup yields CDR1 SQVTM and CDR2 ANQGSEA. CDR3 length: 14 amino acids. CDR3 loop: CSVERQGNTGELFF. The CDR3 bases are TGCAGCGTTGAAAGACAGGGGAACACCGGGGAGCTGTTTTTT.

This sequence joins TRBV29-1 and TRBJ2-3, with D perhaps matching TRBD2 (5 bases). Trimming shortened V by 7 bases and J by 0 bases, and 5 bases separated the two germline ends. The CDR3 extends over 11 amino acids. Germline assignment: CDR1 SQVTM and CDR2 ANQGSEA. CDR3 in amino acids: CSGTSTDTQYF. DNA of the CDR3: TGCAGCGGGACTAGCACAGATACGCAGTATTTT.

The chain joins TRBV10-3 to TRBJ2-7; no clear D. The CDR3 extends over 12 amino acids. V lost 8 bases, J lost 5 bases, and 13 bases lay in between. Per the germline V gene, CDR1 is ENHRY and CDR2 is SYGVKD. The CDR3 loop reads CAIGTVGDEQYF. CDR3 bases: TGTGCCATCGGTACAGTGGGCGACGAGCAGTACTTC.

The chain links TRBV2 to TRBJ2-7, with 8 positions matching TRBD1. V shed 4 bases and J 1 base; nucleotides not matched to a gene: 6. CDR3 length equals 15 residues. Germline values: CDR1 SNHLY, CDR2 FYNNEI. CDR3 region: CASSGGQETSYEQYF. The CDR3 nucleotides are TGTGCCAGCAGTGGGGGACAGGAGACGTCCTACGAGCAGTACTTC. The whole variable domain, remainder taken from reference TRBV2 and TRBJ2-7, is EPEVTQTPSHQVTQMGQEVILRCVPISNHLYFYWYRQILGQKVEFLVSFYNNEISEKSEIFDDQFSVERPDGSNFTLKIRSTKLEDSAMYFCASSGGQETSYEQYFGPGTRLTVT.

V gene TRBV9 combines with J gene TRBJ2-3; possibly TRBD2 for D (5 bases). CDR1 SGDLS and CDR2 YYNGEE come from the germline V gene. Trimming cost V 0 bases and J 2 bases, with 16 bases left between them. The CDR3 length is 17 residues. For the CDR3, the DNA is TGTGCCAGCAGCGTAGCTGGAGGCGGCTACCTCACAGATACGCAGTATTTT. Its translation: CASSVAGGGYLTDTQYF.

The gene calls are TRBV5-1 and TRBJ2-3; 11 nucleotides agree with TRBD1. J was trimmed by 6 bases and V by 4 bases; bases with no gene match: 4. From germline, CDR1 is SGHRS and CDR2 YFSETQ. The CDR3 is 14 amino acids. The CDR3: CASSGTGGADTQYF. As DNA, the CDR3 is TGCGCCAGCAGCGGGACAGGGGGAGCGGATACGCAGTATTTT.

The J gene is TRBJ2-1, the V gene TRBV11-2; the match to TRBD2 covers 10 bases. The CDR3 spans 17 residues. Trimming took 1 base from V and 9 from J; bases not matched to a gene: 12. The germline gives CDR1 SGHAT, CDR2 FQNNGV. The CDR3 bases are TGTGCCAGCAGCTTAGGATCGAGAAGCGGGAGGGGAGGTGAGCAGTTCTTC. Amino acid sequence: CASSLGSRSGRGGEQFF.

The chain links TRBV19 to TRBJ2-7; TRBD2 agrees at 8 bases. CDR1 and CDR2 (germline): LNHDA, SQIVND (reference sequence). The CDR3 loop spans 14 amino acids. V was clipped by 4 bases and J by 3 bases; unmatched bases: 5. This CDR3 reads CASSKLAEGYEQYF. Here the CDR3 DNA reads TGTGCCAGTAGTAAACTAGCGGAGGGCTACGAGCAGTACTTC.

V usage is TRBV7-8 and J usage is TRBJ2-5; D is possibly TRBD2 (5 bases). CDR3 length: 13 amino acids. The germline V and J ends were trimmed by 5 bases and 5 bases, with 12 bases remaining between them. The germline V gene encodes CDR1 SGHVS and CDR2 FQNEAQ. The CDR3 nucleotides are TGTGCCAGCAGCAAGGGCAGAGGGGAGACCCAGTACTTC. Its protein product is CASSKGRGETQYF.

This clone was observed a single time. V is TRBV7-2 and J is TRBJ2-7; D is possibly TRBD1 (5 bases). The V gene's germline CDR1 is SGHTA and CDR2 FQGNSA. V shed 3 bases and J shed 0 bases, with 12 bases lying between them. The CDR3 runs to 15 residues. CDR3 coding DNA: TGTGCCAGCAGCTTTCAGGGTCAGAGCTCCTACGAGCAGTACTTC. Its protein is CASSFQGQSSYEQYF.

V gene TRBV5-4 combines with J gene TRBJ1-1; 8 nucleotides match TRBD1. The junction had 5 bases not matched to a gene; V was cut back by 0 bases and J by 13 bases. Germline assignment: CDR1 SGHNT and CDR2 YYREEE (reference sequence). CDR3 length equals 12 residues. The CDR3 reads CASSLAGQGSFF. The CDR3 DNA follows: TGTGCCAGCAGCTTGGCCGGACAGGGCAGTTTCTTT.

This chain connects TRBV4-1 to TRBJ2-2; 10 nucleotides align to TRBD2. V shed 4 bases and J 5 bases; nucleotides not matched to a gene: 7. Per germline, CDR1 MGHRA and CDR2 YSYEKL. This CDR3 region has 16 residues. The CDR3, as DNA: TGCGCCAGCAGCCCTCTAGCGGGAGAGGGGACCGGGGAGCTGTTTTTT. It codes for CASSPLAGEGTGELFF.

The chain couples TRBV6-1 to TRBJ1-2, with D possibly TRBD1 on 5 matching bases. Deletions cut 4 bases from V and 3 bases from J, with 9 bases between. This CDR3 has 13 residues. Per germline, CDR1 MNHNS and CDR2 SASEGT. The CDR3, as DNA: TGTGCCAGCAGTGGGACGGGGGACTATGGCTACACCTTC. Translated, it gives CASSGTGDYGYTF.

This clone was observed a single time. This same CDR3 is encoded by further DNA sequences in the sample. The gene calls are TRBV18 and TRBJ2-5; tentatively, D is TRBD1 (6 bases). Trimming took 3 bases from V and 1 from J, leaving 9 bases between them. Germline loops: CDR1 KGHSH, CDR2 LQKENI. This CDR3 is 14 amino acids long. The chain's CDR3 is CASSPGQFQETQYF. The CDR3 DNA reads as TGTGCCAGCTCACCTGGACAGTTCCAAGAGACCCAGTACTTC.

This chain uses TRBV15 with TRBJ2-7, with no clear D. The CDR3 runs to 15 residues. V lost 0 bases and J 1 base, leaving 10 bases between the germline ends. Germline CDR1 and CDR2: LNHNV and YYDKDF (reference sequence). The CDR3 coding sequence is TGTGCCACCAGCAGAGATCGAGACCCGTCCTACGAGCAGTACTTC. Translated: CATSRDRDPSYEQYF.

This clone has just one count. The chain combines TRBV19 with TRBJ2-4, with 13 nucleotides matching TRBD2. The J segment lost 1 base and the V segment lost 1 base, leaving 16 bases of the junction unmatched. The CDR3 runs to 22 residues. Germline V lookup: CDR1 LNHDA, CDR2 SQIVND (reference sequence). The CDR3 DNA reads as TGTGCCAGTAGTATAGCCCCTCGGACTAGCGGGAGTGCGCAGTTGGCCAAAAACATTCAGTACTTC. Its protein product is CASSIAPRTSGSAQLAKNIQYF.

The chain combines TRBV7-6 with TRBJ1-1; D uncertain. The CDR3 consists of 13 residues. The germline V and J ends were trimmed by 1 base and 0 bases, with 3 bases remaining between them. Germline CDR1 and CDR2: SGHVS and FNYEAQ. CDR3 sequence (DNA): TGTGCCAGCAGCTTAGAAATGAACACTGAAGCTTTCTTT. Translation: CASSLEMNTEAFF.

The chain links TRBV6-1 to TRBJ2-5, with D tentatively TRBD2 (7 bases). Deletions cut 9 bases from V and 5 bases from J, with 19 bases between. The germline CDR1 and CDR2 sequences are MNHNS and SASEGT. The CDR3 is 14 residues long. CDR3 bases: TGTGCCAGTGGTCCGGGGGGCGCCTCGGAGACCCAGTACTTC. Amino acids: CASGPGGASETQYF.

The gene calls are TRBV9 and TRBJ1-2; 7 nucleotides agree with TRBD1. After removal of 0 bases from V and 8 bases from J, the junction contained 10 bases not matched to a gene. The CDR3 loop spans 15 amino acids. Germline V gene data show CDR1 as SGDLS and CDR2 as YYNGEE. Here the CDR3 DNA reads TGTGCCAGCAGCGTAGGTAACAGGGGAAGTAACGGCTACACCTTC. Amino acids: CASSVGNRGSNGYTF.

This clone was detected only once. The chain links TRBV7-9 to TRBJ2-6; 10 nucleotides match TRBD1. Germline loops: CDR1 SEHNR, CDR2 FQNEAQ (reference sequence). The trim removed 8 bases at V and 4 bases at J, leaving 14 bases unmatched. The CDR3 spans 18 residues. The CDR3 nucleotides are TGTGCCAGCGGAAACCTCCGGGACAGGGGCTCCGGGGCCAACGTCCTGACTTTC. It is translated as CASGNLRDRGSGANVLTF.

V gene TRBV2 combines with J gene TRBJ2-2; 11 nucleotides align to TRBD2. This CDR3 has 16 residues. J lost 5 bases, V lost 6 bases, and 8 bases had no gene match. In germline, CDR1 is SNHLY, CDR2 FYNNEI. The CDR3 region is CASRVTSGRPTGELFF. DNA for the CDR3: TGTGCCAGCAGAGTCACTAGCGGGAGACCGACCGGGGAGCTGTTTTTT.